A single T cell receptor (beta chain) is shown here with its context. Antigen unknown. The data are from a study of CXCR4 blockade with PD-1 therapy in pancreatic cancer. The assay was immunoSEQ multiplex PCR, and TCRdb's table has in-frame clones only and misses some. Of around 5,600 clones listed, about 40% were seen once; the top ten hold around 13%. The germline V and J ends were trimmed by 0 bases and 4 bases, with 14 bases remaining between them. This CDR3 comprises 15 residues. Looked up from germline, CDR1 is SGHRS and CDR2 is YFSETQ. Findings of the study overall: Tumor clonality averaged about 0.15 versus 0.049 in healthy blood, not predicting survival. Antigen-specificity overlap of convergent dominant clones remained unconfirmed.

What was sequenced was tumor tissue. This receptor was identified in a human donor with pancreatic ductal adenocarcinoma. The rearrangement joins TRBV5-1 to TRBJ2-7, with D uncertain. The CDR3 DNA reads TGCGCCAGCAGCTTGGCCGCCGGCGGAAATTACGAGCAGTACTTC. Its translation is CASSLAAGGNYEQYF.